The T cell receptor beta chain described here comes from a study of T cells expressing NK-cell markers (dated by TCRdb to the early 2020s). For context, the study as a whole: Three sorted T-cell subsets (CD3+CD56+NKG2C+, CD3+CD56+NKG2C- and CD3+CD56-NKG2C+) from under 10 donors had their TCR beta-chain repertoires profiled. Seven of the eight sequenced donors were HCMV-seropositive and one was HCMV-seronegative. Randomly selected healthy volunteers, three men and five women, were used as the eight sequenced donors. Sequencing of the libraries produced 2 x 150 bp reads on Illumina HiSeq 2000/2500, MiSeq or NextSeq. What the research found in general, with its limitations: For several donors, the dominant CD3+CD56+NKG2C+ clonotypes were among the top 10 CD8+ clonotypes and accounted for about 1.0-7.0% of CD8+ T cells. Whether the expanded NKG2C-expressing T cell clones were specific for HCMV antigens was left unclear. Those dominant clonotypes were again the most abundant among CD3+CD56-NKG2C+ cells in a handful of donors, at 28.3-60.1%.

Sequencing relied on an Illumina HiSeq 2000. TCR beta cDNA libraries were prepared using 5'RACE template switching, which introduced a universal primer site and unique molecular identifiers. Priming for cDNA synthesis came from the TCR beta constant segment, and two successive PCR amplification steps followed. On the authors' methods: MIGEC handled demultiplexing of the reads and grouping by UMI, while MiTCR was used to assemble and quantify clonotypes. To remove erroneous sequences, TCR cDNA sequences were retained only when supported by two or more reads. The tcR package was used for downstream repertoire analysis, and clonotypes were matched across fractions by CDR3 nucleotide sequence plus V segment. VDJmatch was used to annotate antigen specificity against VDJdb, with one amino acid substitution allowed in CDR3. Reprocessed by TCRdb, the reads give a single entry per CDR3 protein sequence, without DNA. TCRdb, not the original authors, processed these V and J calls. The sample table records about 460,000 distinct CDR3 sequences. The ten largest clones add up to 1.4% of the sample.

HCMV serostatus was determined by detecting HCMV-specific IgG in serum with a commercial ELISA kit. Ficoll density gradient centrifugation was used to isolate peripheral blood mononuclear cells from blood. Including cysteine and phenylalanine, the CDR3 has 17 amino acids. The record lacks a DNA sequence. Based on the germline V gene, the CDR1 and CDR2 sequences are MDHEN and SYDVKM. With respect to this clonotype: Its cognate antigen has yet to be identified.

The source is a woman between 45 and 60 years old in good health. Donor details come from another sample of the same person, matched by shared clones. The rearrangement combines TRBV28 with TRBJ2-7; TCRdb proposes TRBD2, but this gene call is untestable without DNA. Sequenced material: blood T cells: a sorted CD56 or NKG2C T cell subset, CD4+ or CD8+ T cells, or bulk PBMC T cells (not recorded which). The CDR3 has the sequence CASSQPFGLPGVGEQYF.